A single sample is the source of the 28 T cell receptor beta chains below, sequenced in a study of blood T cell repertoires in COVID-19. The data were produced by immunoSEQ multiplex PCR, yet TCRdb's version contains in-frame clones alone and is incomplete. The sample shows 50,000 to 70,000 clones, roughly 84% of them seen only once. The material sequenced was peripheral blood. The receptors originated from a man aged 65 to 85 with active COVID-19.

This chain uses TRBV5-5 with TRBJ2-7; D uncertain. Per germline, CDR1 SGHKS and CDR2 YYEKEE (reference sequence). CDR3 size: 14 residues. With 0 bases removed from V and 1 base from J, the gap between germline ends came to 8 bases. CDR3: CASSLDGRSYEQYF. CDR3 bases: TGTGCCAGCAGCTTGGATGGCCGATCCTACGAGCAGTACTTC.

CDR3 nucleotide sequence: TGCGCCAGCAGCCCAACTAGCGGGAGCTCCTACAATGAGCAGTTCTTC. This encodes CASSPTSGSSYNEQFF. V gene TRBV5-1 combines with J gene TRBJ2-1; TRBD2 agrees at 11 bases. Germline assignment: CDR1 SGHRS and CDR2 YFSETQ. J was trimmed by 0 bases and V by 4 bases; bases with no gene match: 3. The CDR3 sequence is 16 residues long.

The CDR3 nucleotides read TGTGCCAGCAGTGTACCAACTTTCCGCTCCTACAATGAGCAGTTCTTC. Translated, it gives CASSVPTFRSYNEQFF. V and J are TRBV25-1 and TRBJ2-1; no clear D gene. The CDR3 length is 16 residues. Trimming left V 4 bases short and J 0 bases short, with 13 bases between. Germline assignment: CDR1 MGHDK and CDR2 SYGVNS. Together with reference TRBV25-1 and TRBJ2-1, the CDR3 gives the full variable domain: EADIYQTPRYLVIGTGKKITLECSQTMGHDKMYWYQQDPGMELHLIHYSYGVNSTEKGDLSSESTVSRIRTEHFPLTLESARPSHTSQYLCASSVPTFRSYNEQFFGPGTRLTVL.

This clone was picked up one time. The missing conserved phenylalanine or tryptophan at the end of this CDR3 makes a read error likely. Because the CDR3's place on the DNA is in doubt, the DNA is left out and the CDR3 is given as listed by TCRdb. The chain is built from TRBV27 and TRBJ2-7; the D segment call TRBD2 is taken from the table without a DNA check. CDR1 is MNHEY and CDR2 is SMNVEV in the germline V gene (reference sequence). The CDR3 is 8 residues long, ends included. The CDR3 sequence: CASSPGSA.

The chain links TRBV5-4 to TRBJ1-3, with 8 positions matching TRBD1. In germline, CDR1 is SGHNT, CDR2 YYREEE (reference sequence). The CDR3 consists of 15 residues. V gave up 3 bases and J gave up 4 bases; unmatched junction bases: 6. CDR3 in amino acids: CASSSDRTGGNTIYF. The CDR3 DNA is TGTGCCAGCAGCTCCGACCGGACAGGGGGAAACACCATATATTTT.

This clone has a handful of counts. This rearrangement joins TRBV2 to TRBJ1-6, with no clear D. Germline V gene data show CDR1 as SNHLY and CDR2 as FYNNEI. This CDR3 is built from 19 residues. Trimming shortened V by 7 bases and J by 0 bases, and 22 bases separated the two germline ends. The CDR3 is CASIRTAPGTLSYNSPLHF. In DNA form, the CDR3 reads TGTGCCAGCATTAGGACCGCTCCGGGAACCCTCTCCTATAATTCACCCCTCCACTTT. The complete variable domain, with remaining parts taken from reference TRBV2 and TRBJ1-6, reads EPEVTQTPSHQVTQMGQEVILRCVPISNHLYFYWYRQILGQKVEFLVSFYNNEISEKSEIFDDQFSVERPDGSNFTLKIRSTKLEDSAMYFCASIRTAPGTLSYNSPLHFGNGTRLTVT.

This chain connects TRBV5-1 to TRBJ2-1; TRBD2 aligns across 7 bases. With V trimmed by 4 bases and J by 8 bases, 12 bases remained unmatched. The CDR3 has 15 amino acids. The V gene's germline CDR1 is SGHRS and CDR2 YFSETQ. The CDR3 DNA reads TGCGCCAGCAGCCCATTGTGGGGAGGGCGGGATGAGCAGTTCTTC. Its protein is CASSPLWGGRDEQFF.

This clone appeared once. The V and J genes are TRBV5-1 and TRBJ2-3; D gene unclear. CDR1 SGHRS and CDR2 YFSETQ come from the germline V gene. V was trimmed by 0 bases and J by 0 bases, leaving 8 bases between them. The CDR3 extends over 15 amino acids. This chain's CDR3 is CASSLVGGSTDTQYF. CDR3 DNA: TGCGCCAGCAGCTTGGTAGGCGGAAGCACAGATACGCAGTATTTT.

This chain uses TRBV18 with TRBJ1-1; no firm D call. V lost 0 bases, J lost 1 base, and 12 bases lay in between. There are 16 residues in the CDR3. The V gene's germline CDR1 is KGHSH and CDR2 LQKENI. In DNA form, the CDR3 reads TGTGCCAGCTCACCACCGAGTACTACTAGGAACACTGAAGCTTTCTTT. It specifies CASSPPSTTRNTEAFF.

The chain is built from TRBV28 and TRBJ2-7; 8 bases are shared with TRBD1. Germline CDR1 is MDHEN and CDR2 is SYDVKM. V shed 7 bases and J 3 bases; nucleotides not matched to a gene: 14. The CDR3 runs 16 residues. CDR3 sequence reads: CASTDGARGRNYEQYF. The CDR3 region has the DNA TGTGCCAGCACCGACGGGGCCAGGGGGCGAAACTACGAGCAGTACTTC. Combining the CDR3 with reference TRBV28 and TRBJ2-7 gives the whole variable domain DVKVTQSSRYLVKRTGEKVFLECVQDMDHENMFWYRQDPGLGLRLIYFSYDVKMKEKGDIPEGYSVSREKKERFSLILESASTNQTSMYLCASTDGARGRNYEQYFGPGTRLTVT.

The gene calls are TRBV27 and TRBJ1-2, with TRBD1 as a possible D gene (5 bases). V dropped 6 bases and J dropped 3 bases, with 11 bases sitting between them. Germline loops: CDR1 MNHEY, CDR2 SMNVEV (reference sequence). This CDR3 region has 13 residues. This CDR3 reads CASRAGRDYGYTF. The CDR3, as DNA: TGTGCCAGCAGGGCAGGGCGAGACTATGGCTACACCTTC.

Here the CDR3 DNA reads TGTGCCAGCCGCCCCATGGCGGGGAGCATTGAGCAGTTCTTC. It encodes CASRPMAGSIEQFF. The chain employs TRBV6-5 and TRBJ2-1; maybe TRBD2 (6 bases). Germline CDR1 reads MNHEY; CDR2 reads SVGAGI. Deletions cut 8 bases from V and 9 bases from J, with 20 bases between. This CDR3 is 14 amino acids long.

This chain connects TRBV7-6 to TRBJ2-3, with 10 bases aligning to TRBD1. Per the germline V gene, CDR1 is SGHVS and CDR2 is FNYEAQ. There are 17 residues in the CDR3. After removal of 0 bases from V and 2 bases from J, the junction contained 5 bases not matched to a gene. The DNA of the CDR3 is TGTGCCAGCAGCTTAGCCCCGGGGACAGGGGCCACAGATACGCAGTATTTT. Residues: CASSLAPGTGATDTQYF.

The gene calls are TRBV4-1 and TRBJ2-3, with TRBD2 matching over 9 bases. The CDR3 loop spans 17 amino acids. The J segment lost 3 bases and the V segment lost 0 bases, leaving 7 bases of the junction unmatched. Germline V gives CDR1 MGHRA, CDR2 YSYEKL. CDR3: CASSQDLYSGGTDTQYF. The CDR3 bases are TGCGCCAGCAGCCAAGATCTTTATAGCGGGGGAACAGATACGCAGTATTTT.

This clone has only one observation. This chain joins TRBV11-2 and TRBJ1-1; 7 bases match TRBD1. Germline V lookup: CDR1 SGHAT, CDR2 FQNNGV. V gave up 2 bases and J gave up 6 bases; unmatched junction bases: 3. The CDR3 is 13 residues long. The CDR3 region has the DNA TGTGCCAGCAGCTTAAACAGGGGACCTGAAGCTTTCTTT. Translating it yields CASSLNRGPEAFF.

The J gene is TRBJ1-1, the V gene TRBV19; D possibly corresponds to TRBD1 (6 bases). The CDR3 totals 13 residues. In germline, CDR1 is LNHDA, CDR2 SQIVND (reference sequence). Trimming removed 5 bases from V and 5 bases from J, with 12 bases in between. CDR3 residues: CASSVIRGTEAFF. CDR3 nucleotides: TGTGCCAGTAGTGTGATCAGGGGAACTGAAGCTTTCTTT.

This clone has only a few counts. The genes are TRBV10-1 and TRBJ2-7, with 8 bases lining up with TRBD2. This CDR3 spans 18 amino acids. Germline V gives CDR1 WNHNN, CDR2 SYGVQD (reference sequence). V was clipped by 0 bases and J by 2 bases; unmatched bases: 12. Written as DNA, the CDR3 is TGCGCCAGCAGTGAGTCGATTGCGGGAGGTCCCATAACCTACGAGCAGTACTTC. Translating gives CASSESIAGGPITYEQYF.

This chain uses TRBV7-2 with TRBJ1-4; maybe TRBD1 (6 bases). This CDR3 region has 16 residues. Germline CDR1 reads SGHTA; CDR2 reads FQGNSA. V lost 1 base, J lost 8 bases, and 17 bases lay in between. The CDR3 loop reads CASSLVGAGIGEKLFF. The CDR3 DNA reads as TGTGCCAGCAGCTTAGTGGGGGCCGGGATCGGCGAAAAACTGTTTTTT.

The CDR3 nucleotides are TGTGCCAGCAGCCTAAATATTGTAACAGTGACCACTGAAGCTTTCTTT. This translates into CASSLNIVTVTTEAFF. V gene TRBV5-5 combines with J gene TRBJ1-1, with D uncertain. This CDR3 has 16 amino acids. Germline assignment: CDR1 SGHKS and CDR2 YYEKEE (reference sequence). Trimming took 4 bases from V and 4 from J, leaving 20 bases between them.

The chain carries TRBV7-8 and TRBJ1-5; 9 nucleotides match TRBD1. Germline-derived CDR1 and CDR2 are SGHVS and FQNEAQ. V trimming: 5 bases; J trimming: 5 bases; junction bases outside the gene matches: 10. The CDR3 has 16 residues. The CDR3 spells CASSLLDRGNYQPQHF. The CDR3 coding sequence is TGTGCCAGCAGCCTCCTCGACAGGGGGAACTATCAGCCCCAGCATTTT.

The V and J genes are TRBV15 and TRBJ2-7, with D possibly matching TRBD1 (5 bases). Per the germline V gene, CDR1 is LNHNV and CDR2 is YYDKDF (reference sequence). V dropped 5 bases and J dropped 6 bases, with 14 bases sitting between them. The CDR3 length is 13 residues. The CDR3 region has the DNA TGTGCCACCAGCGAACTCCAAGGGGCCGAGCAGTACTTC. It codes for CATSELQGAEQYF.

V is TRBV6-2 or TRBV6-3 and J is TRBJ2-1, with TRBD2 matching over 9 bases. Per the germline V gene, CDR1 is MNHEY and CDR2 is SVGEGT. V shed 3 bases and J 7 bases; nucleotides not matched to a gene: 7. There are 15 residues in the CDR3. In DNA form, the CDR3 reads TGTGCCAGCAGTTATCGGGCTAGCGGGACGAATGAGCAGTTCTTC. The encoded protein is CASSYRASGTNEQFF.

The DNA for the CDR3 is TGCGCCAGCAGCTTGGCCTTCCACACAGGGGGCAATTACAATGAGCAGTTCTTC. Amino acids: CASSLAFHTGGNYNEQFF. The gene calls are TRBV5-1 and TRBJ2-1; 9 bases fit TRBD1. The J segment lost 4 bases and the V segment lost 0 bases, leaving 11 bases of the junction unmatched. CDR3 length: 18 residues. Germline loops: CDR1 SGHRS, CDR2 YFSETQ.

This CDR3 is CASSPPLAGGDIQYF. The CDR3 region has the DNA TGTGCCAGCTCACCACCCCTAGCGGGAGGTGACATTCAGTACTTC. The genes are TRBV18 and TRBJ2-4, with 11 bases matching TRBD2. The CDR3 has 15 residues. The junction had 3 bases not matched to a gene; V was cut back by 0 bases and J by 8 bases. Germline CDR1 is KGHSH and CDR2 is LQKENI. The full variable domain, its missing parts supplied by reference TRBV18 and TRBJ2-4, is NAGVMQNPRHLVRRRGQEARLRCSPMKGHSHVYWYRQLPEEGLKFMVYLQKENIIDESGMPKERFSAEFPKEGPSILRIQQVVRGDSAAYFCASSPPLAGGDIQYFGAGTRLSVL.

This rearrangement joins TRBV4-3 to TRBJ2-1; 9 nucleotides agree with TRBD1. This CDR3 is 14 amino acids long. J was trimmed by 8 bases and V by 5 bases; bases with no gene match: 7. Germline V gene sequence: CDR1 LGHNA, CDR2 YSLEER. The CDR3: CASSWRQGGDEQFF. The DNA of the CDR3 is TGCGCCAGCAGCTGGAGACAGGGGGGGGATGAGCAGTTCTTC.

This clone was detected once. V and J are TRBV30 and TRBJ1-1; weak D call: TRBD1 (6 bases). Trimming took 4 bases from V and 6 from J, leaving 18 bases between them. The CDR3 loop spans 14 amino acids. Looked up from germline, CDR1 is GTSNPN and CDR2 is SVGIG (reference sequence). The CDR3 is CAWNNKGGAAEAFF. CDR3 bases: TGTGCCTGGAACAACAAGGGGGGGGCGGCTGAAGCTTTCTTT. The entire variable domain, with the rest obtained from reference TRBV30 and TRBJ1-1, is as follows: SQTIHQWPATLVQPVGSPLSLECTVEGTSNPNLYWYRQAAGRGLQLLFYSVGIGQISSEVPQNLSASRPQDRQFILSSKKLLLSDSGFYLCAWNNKGGAAEAFFGQGTRLTVV.

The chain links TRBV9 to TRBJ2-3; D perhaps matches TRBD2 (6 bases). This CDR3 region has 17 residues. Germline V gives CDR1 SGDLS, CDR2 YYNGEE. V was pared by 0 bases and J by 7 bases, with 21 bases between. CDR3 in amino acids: CASSVDWSTGVGYTQYF. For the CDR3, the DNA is TGTGCCAGCAGCGTAGATTGGTCTACGGGAGTGGGGTATACGCAGTATTTT.

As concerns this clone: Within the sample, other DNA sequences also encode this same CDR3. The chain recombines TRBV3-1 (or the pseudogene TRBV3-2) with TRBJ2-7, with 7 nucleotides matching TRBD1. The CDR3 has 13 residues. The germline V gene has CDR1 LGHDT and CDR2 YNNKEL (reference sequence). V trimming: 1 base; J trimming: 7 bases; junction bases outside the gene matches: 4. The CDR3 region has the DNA TGTGCCAGCAGCCAAGGGACAGGCGGGGAGCAGTACTTC. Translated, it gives CASSQGTGGEQYF.